This T cell receptor (beta chain) was sequenced in a study of OX40 agonist ivuxolimab in advanced cancers. Turning to the study itself: Dose-escalation patients were diagnosed with hepatocellular carcinoma, melanoma, renal cell cancer or head and neck cancer. Study conclusions and caveats: Among some nonresponders, normalized T-cell clonal expansion was also low. With doses of 0.1 to 3.0 mg/kg, CD4+ and CD8+ blood T cells had undergone clonal expansion by week 6.

Measured with immunoSEQ multiplex PCR; TCRdb has only the in-frame clones, and not every one. The sample lists 55,000 to 65,000 clones; about 88% were seen once. Worth noting for this clone: Its antigen is as yet unknown.

The CDR3 covers 13 residues. The germline V gene encodes CDR1 LNHDA and CDR2 SQIVND (reference sequence). Between the trimmed V and J ends, which lost 5 bases and 10 bases, there was a span of 14 bases. The chain joins TRBV19 to TRBJ1-4; no clear D gene. The sequence came from an adult with an advanced solid tumor such as melanoma, head and neck, liver or kidney cancer. The material was CD4+ or CD8+ T cells sorted from blood, obtained in a trial of the OX40 agonist ivuxolimab. CDR3 amino acids: CASSPRADGKLFF. Here the CDR3 DNA reads TGTGCCAGTAGTCCGCGGGCCGACGGAAAACTGTTTTTT.